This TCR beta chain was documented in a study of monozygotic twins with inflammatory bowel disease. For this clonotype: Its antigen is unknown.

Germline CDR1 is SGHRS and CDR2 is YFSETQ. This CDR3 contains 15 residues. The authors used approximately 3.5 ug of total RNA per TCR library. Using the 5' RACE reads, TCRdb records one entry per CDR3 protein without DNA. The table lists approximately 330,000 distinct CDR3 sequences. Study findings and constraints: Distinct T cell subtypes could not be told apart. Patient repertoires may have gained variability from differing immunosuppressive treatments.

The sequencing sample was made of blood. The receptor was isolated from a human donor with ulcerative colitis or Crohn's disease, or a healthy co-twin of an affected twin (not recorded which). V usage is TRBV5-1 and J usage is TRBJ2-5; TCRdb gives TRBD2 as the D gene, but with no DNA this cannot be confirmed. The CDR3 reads CASSLRFGMRETQYF.